A selection of T cell receptor beta chains follows, all from one sample in a study of T cells in Graves' hyperthyroidism and ophthalmopathy. TCRdb used MiXCR to reprocess the multiplex PCR reads, holding one entry per CDR3 protein. The sample has 390,000 or so distinct CDR3 sequences, roughly 15% seen once. The specimen sequenced was blood. Every receptor here comes from a man aged 18 to 35 with Graves' ophthalmopathy. Each CDR3 is given with its conserved first and last residue. A D gene is named only where the DNA matches it firmly. Only part of the rows carry a size: once, few, many, or a class if the clone is expanded.

>TRBV4-1|few|TRBJ2-2|NA
CASSPTDGELFF
TGCGCCAGCAGCCCCACGGACGGGGAGCTGTTTTTT
>TRBV12-3/TRBV12-4|many|TRBJ2-5|NA
CASSLWGSSAQETQYF
TGTGCCAGCAGTTTATGGGGATCCAGCGCACAAGAGACCCAGTACTTC
>TRBV9|NA|TRBJ2-7|NA
CASSKKSGQYEQYF
TGTGCCAGCAGCAAAAAATCCGGCCAATACGAGCAGTACTTC
>TRBV28|few|TRBJ1-2|TRBD1
CASSLLGQGGGYTF
TGTGCCAGCAGTTTATTGGGTCAGGGGGGCGGCTACACCTTC
>TRBV4-2|NA|TRBJ1-4|NA
CASSQVWNEKLFF
TGTGCCAGCAGCCAAGTGTGGAATGAAAAACTGTTTTTT
>TRBV12-3/TRBV12-4|many|TRBJ2-3|TRBD2
CASSSTTSGGRNTQYF
TGTGCCAGCAGTTCAACGACTAGCGGGGGGAGGAATACGCAGTATTTT
>TRBV27|NA|TRBJ1-4|TRBD1
CASRPTGQGRIEKLFF
TGTGCCAGCAGACCCACCGGACAGGGGAGGATTGAAAAACTGTTTTTT
>TRBV10-2|NA|TRBJ2-7|TRBD2
CASKGLAEGGYEQYF
TGCGCCAGCAAGGGACTAGCGGAGGGGGGATACGAGCAGTACTTC
>TRBV7-9|many|TRBJ2-5|NA
CASSERDFQETQYF
TGTGCCAGCAGCGAAAGGGACTTCCAAGAGACCCAGTACTTC
>TRBV12-3/TRBV12-4|NA|TRBJ2-6|NA
CASSTIPGANVLTF
TGTGCCAGCAGCACCATACCCGGGGCCAACGTCCTGACTTTC
>TRBV20-1|many|TRBJ1-5|NA
CSASVEGSSNQPQHF
TGCAGTGCTAGCGTTGAGGGTTCTAGCAATCAGCCCCAGCATTTT
>TRBV19|few|TRBJ1-5|NA
CASRPVMTSNQPQHF
TGTGCCAGTAGACCTGTAATGACCAGCAATCAGCCCCAGCATTTT
>TRBV20-1|many|TRBJ2-7|NA
CSAAAGSSYEQYF
TGCAGTGCGGCCGCAGGGAGCTCCTACGAGCAGTACTTC
>TRBV10-3|many|TRBJ2-3|TRBD1
CAISESTGQGASTDTQYF
TGTGCCATCAGTGAGTCGACGGGACAGGGGGCCAGCACAGATACGCAGTATTTT
>TRBV7-2|NA|TRBJ2-3|TRBD2
CASTLAGTPTSTDTQYF
TGTGCCAGCACCCTAGCGGGGACCCCTACTAGCACAGATACGCAGTATTTT
>TRBV19|NA|TRBJ2-3|NA
CASSTFYTDTQYF
TGTGCCAGTAGTACCTTTTACACAGATACGCAGTATTTT
>TRBV12-3/TRBV12-4|many|TRBJ1-1|NA
CASSDLQLEAFF
TGTGCCAGCAGTGACCTACAGCTTGAAGCTTTCTTT
>TRBV3-1|NA|TRBJ1-1|NA
CASSQGGPTEAFF
TGTGCCAGCAGCCAGGGGGGGCCCACTGAAGCTTTCTTT
>TRBV20-1|many|TRBJ2-1|NA
CSVRPRESYNEQFF
TGCAGTGTCCGCCCCCGCGAGTCCTACAATGAGCAGTTCTTC
>TRBV6-5|few|TRBJ1-1|NA
CASSYRGRGAEAFF
TGTGCCAGCAGTTACAGGGGAAGGGGCGCTGAAGCTTTCTTT
>TRBV20-1|NA|TRBJ2-3|TRBD2
CSARGPGLAGGRTDTQYF
TGCAGTGCTAGAGGGCCGGGACTAGCGGGGGGGCGTACAGATACGCAGTATTTT
>TRBV24-1|NA|TRBJ2-4|NA
CAASDVAGIQYF
TGTGCCGCCAGTGATGTCGCAGGCATTCAGTACTTC
>TRBV6-1|NA|TRBJ2-1|TRBD1
CASAGTGDYSEQFF
TGTGCCAGCGCCGGGACAGGGGATTACAGTGAGCAGTTCTTC
>TRBV19|NA|TRBJ2-1|NA
CASSIRLDYNEQFF
TGTGCCAGTAGTATACGGCTAGACTACAATGAGCAGTTCTTC
>TRBV5-1|many|TRBJ2-7|TRBD2
CASSSQTSGYEQYF
TGCGCCAGCAGCTCCCAGACTAGCGGGTACGAGCAGTACTTC
>TRBV29-1|many|TRBJ2-7|TRBD2
CSVLTGGYEQYF
TGCAGCGTCTTAACGGGGGGGTACGAGCAGTACTTC
>TRBV18|many|TRBJ2-7|NA
CASSPQATPAYEQYF
TGTGCCAGCTCACCACAGGCCACCCCGGCCTACGAGCAGTACTTC
>TRBV18|NA|TRBJ1-2|TRBD1
CASSPPGTGSSYTF
TGTGCCAGCTCACCTCCCGGGACAGGGTCTAGCTACACCTTC
>TRBV6-1|many|TRBJ2-2|NA
CASSFRVEVGELFF
TGTGCCAGCAGTTTTAGAGTGGAGGTCGGGGAGCTGTTTTTT
>TRBV30|few|TRBJ2-1|NA
CAWSLRVSYNEQFF
TGTGCCTGGAGTTTGCGGGTATCCTACAATGAGCAGTTCTTC
>TRBV7-9|many|TRBJ1-1|NA
CASSLESGMNTEAFF
TGTGCCAGCAGCTTAGAATCAGGGATGAACACTGAAGCTTTCTTT
>TRBV10-3|NA|TRBJ2-2|NA
CAITGRRTDNTGELFF
TGTGCCATCACCGGCCGCAGGACAGACAACACCGGGGAGCTGTTTTTT
>TRBV4-1|few|TRBJ2-3|NA
CASSQDVVGGPTFDTQYF
TGCGCCAGCAGCCAAGATGTGGTGGGGGGCCCCACATTTGATACGCAGTATTTT
>TRBV13|few|TRBJ2-5|TRBD1
CASSSTGVEAQYF
TGTGCCAGCAGCTCTACAGGGGTGGAGGCCCAGTACTTC
>TRBV3-1|many|TRBJ1-2|NA
CASSQDRRGAGYTF
TGTGCCAGCAGCCAAGATAGGCGGGGGGCGGGCTACACCTTC
>TRBV9|few|TRBJ2-1|TRBD1
CASSVDGTGNYNEQFF
TGTGCCAGCAGCGTAGACGGGACAGGGAACTACAATGAGCAGTTCTTC
>TRBV6-1|few|TRBJ1-2|NA
CASTSRNYGYTF
TGTGCCAGCACCTCGCGTAACTATGGCTACACCTTC
>TRBV6-5|few|TRBJ1-6|NA
CASSYSGVNNSPLHF
TGTGCCAGCAGTTACTCGGGGGTCAATAATTCACCCCTCCACTTT
>TRBV3-1|many|TRBJ2-3|TRBD2
CASSQGQGLAVTDTQYF
TGTGCCAGCAGCCAAGGACAGGGACTAGCGGTTACAGATACGCAGTATTTT
>TRBV30|many|TRBJ1-6|NA
CACHTATGSPLHF
TGTGCCTGCCATACAGCGACAGGTTCACCCCTCCACTTT
>TRBV7-6|many|TRBJ2-1|TRBD2
CASSSRLAGYNEQFF
TGTGCCAGCAGCTCTAGGCTAGCGGGCTACAATGAGCAGTTCTTC
>TRBV6-1|many|TRBJ1-2|TRBD1
CASRRTGYGYTF
TGTGCCAGCAGACGGACAGGGTATGGCTACACCTTC
>TRBV2|many|TRBJ2-3|TRBD1
CASSEGTGSTDTQYF
TGTGCCAGCAGTGAAGGGACAGGGAGCACAGATACGCAGTATTTT
>TRBV12-3/TRBV12-4|few|TRBJ1-4|NA
CASSQGSPLLGEKLFF
TGTGCCAGCAGTCAGGGGTCCCCACTTCTAGGGGAAAAACTGTTTTTT
>TRBV7-2|many|TRBJ2-7|TRBD1
CASSLADRGLYEQYF
TGTGCCAGCAGCTTAGCGGACAGGGGGCTCTACGAGCAGTACTTC
>TRBV11-2|many|TRBJ2-2|NA
CASSLRSSGNTGELFF
TGTGCCAGCAGCTTAAGATCGAGCGGGAACACCGGGGAGCTGTTTTTT
>TRBV4-1|few|TRBJ1-6|NA
CASSQDPKVSPLHF
TGCGCCAGCAGCCAAGATCCCAAGGTTTCACCCCTCCACTTT
>TRBV20-1|many|TRBJ1-4|NA
CSARVAGPATNEKLFF
TGCAGTGCTAGAGTGGCGGGGCCGGCAACTAATGAAAAACTGTTTTTT
>TRBV6-1|once|TRBJ2-7|TRBD1
CASSEVGTGAYEQYF
TGTGCCAGCAGTGAAGTCGGGACAGGGGCCTACGAGCAGTACTTC
>TRBV18|many|TRBJ2-3|NA
CASSPNPNPDTQYF
TGTGCCAGCTCACCGAACCCAAACCCCGATACGCAGTATTTT
>TRBV11-3|many|TRBJ2-5|TRBD1
CASSIATGYQETQYF
TGTGCCAGCAGCATCGCGACAGGGTACCAAGAGACCCAGTACTTC